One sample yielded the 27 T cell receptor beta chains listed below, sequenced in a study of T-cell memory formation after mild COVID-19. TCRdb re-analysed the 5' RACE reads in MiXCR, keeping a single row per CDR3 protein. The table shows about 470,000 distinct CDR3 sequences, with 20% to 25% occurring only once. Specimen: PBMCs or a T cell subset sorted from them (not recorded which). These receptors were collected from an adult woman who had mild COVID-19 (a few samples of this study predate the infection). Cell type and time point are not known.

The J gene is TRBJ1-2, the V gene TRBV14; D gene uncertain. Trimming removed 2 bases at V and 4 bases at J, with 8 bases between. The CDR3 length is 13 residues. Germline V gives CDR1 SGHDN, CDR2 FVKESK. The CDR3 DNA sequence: TGTGCCAGCAGCCAAAGACGGGGCTATGGCTACACCTTC. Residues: CASSQRRGYGYTF.

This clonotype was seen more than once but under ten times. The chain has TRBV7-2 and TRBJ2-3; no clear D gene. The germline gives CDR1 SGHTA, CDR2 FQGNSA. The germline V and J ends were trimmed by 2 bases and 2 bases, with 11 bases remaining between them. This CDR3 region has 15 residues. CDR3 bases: TGTGCCAGCAGCTTACAGTTGAGATCCACAGATACGCAGTATTTT. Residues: CASSLQLRSTDTQYF.

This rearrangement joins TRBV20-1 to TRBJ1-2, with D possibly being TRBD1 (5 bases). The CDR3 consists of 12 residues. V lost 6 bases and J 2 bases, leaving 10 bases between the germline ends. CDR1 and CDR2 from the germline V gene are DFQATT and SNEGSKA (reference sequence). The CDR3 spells CSARVSNYGYTF. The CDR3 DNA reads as TGCAGTGCCAGGGTTTCAAACTATGGCTACACCTTC.

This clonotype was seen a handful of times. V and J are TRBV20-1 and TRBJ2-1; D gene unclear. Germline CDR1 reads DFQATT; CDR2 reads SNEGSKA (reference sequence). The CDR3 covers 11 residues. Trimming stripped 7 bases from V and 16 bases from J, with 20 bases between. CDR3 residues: CSVPARTNTFF. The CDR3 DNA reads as TGCAGTGTGCCCGCCAGAACTAACACCTTCTTC.

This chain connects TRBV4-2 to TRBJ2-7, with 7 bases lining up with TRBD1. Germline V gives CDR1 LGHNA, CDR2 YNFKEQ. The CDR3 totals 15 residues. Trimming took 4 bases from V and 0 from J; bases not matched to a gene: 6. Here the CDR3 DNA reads TGTGCCAGCAGCCCTCGACAGGGTAACTCCTACGAGCAGTACTTC. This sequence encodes CASSPRQGNSYEQYF.

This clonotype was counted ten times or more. CDR3 in amino acids: CASSPVNTGELFF. The CDR3 DNA reads as TGTGCCAGCAGCCCGGTTAACACCGGGGAGCTGTTTTTT. The chain links TRBV7-3 to TRBJ2-2, with unresolved D. The CDR3 sequence is 13 residues long. Germline CDR1 reads SGHTA; CDR2 reads FQGTGA. Trimming removed 5 bases from V and 2 bases from J, with 6 bases in between.

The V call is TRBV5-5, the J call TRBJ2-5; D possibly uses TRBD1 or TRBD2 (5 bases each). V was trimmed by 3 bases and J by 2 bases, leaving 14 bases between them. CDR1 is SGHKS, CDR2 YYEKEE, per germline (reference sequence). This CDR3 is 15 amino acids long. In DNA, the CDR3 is TGTGCCAGCAGCTCGGGCAGTGGGGGTCAAGAGACCCAGTACTTC. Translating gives CASSSGSGGQETQYF.

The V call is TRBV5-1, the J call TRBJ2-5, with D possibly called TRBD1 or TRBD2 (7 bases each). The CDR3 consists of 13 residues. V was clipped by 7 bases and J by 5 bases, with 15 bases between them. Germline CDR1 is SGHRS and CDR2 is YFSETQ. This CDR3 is CASEQGGGETQYF. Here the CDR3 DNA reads TGCGCCAGCGAACAGGGAGGGGGCGAGACCCAGTACTTC. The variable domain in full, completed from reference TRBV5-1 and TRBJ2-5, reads KAGVTQTPRYLIKTRGQQVTLSCSPISGHRSVSWYQQTPGQGLQFLFEYFSETQRNKGNFPGRFSGRQFSNSRSEMNVSTLELGDSALYLCASEQGGGETQYFGPGTRLLVL.

The CDR3 protein is CSTTGGSGNTIYF. In DNA, the CDR3 is TGCAGTACTACAGGGGGCTCTGGAAACACCATATATTTT. The gene calls are TRBV29-1 and TRBJ1-3; 8 nucleotides agree with TRBD1. CDR3 size: 13 residues. Germline loops: CDR1 SQVTM, CDR2 ANQGSEA.

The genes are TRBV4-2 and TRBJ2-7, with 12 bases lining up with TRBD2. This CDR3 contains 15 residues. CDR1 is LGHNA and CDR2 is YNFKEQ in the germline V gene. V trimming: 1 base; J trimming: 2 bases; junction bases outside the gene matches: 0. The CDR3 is CASSQGTSGAYEQYF. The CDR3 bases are TGTGCCAGCAGCCAAGGGACTAGCGGGGCCTACGAGCAGTACTTC.

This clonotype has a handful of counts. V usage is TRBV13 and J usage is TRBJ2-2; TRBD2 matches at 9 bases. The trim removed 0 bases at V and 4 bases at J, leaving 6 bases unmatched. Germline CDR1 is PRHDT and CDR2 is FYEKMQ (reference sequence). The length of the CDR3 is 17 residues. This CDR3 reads CASSLGGLAGITGELFF. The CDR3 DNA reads TGTGCCAGCAGCTTAGGCGGGCTAGCGGGGATCACCGGGGAGCTGTTTTTT. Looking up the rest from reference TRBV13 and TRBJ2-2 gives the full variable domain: AAGVIQSPRHLIKEKRETATLKCYPIPRHDTVYWYQQGPGQDPQFLISFYEKMQSDKGSIPDRFSAQQFSDYHSELNMSSLELGDSALYFCASSLGGLAGITGELFFGEGSRLTVL.

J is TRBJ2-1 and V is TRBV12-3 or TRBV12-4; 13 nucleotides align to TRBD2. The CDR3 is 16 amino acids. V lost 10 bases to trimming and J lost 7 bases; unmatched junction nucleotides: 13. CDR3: CATQGTSGTPDNEQFF. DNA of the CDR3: TGTGCCACCCAGGGGACTAGCGGGACTCCTGATAATGAGCAGTTCTTC.

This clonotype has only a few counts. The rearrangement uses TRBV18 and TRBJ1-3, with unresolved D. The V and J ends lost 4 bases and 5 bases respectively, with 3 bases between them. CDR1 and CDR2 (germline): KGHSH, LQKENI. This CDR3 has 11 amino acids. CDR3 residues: CASSQRNTIYF. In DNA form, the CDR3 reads TGTGCCAGCTCACAGAGAAACACCATATATTTT.

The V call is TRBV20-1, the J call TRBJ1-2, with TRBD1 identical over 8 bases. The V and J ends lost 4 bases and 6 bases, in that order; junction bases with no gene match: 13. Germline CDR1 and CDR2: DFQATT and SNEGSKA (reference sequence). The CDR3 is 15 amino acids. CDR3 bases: TGCAGTGCTAATCGTCTCTCGACAGGGGTGGATGGCTACACCTTC. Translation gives CSANRLSTGVDGYTF.

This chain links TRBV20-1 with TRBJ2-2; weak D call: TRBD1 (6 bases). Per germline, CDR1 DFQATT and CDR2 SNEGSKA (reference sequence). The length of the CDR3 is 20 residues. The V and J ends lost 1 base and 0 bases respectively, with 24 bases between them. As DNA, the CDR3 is TGCAGTGCTAGAGGTTTTAGGCAAAACAGGGAATCTTCGAACACCGGGGAGCTGTTTTTT. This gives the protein CSARGFRQNRESSNTGELFF.

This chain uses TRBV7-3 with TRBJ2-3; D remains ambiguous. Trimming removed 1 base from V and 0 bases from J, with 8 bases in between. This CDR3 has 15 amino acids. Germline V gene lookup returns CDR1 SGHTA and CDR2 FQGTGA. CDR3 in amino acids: CASSLKGSSTDTQYF. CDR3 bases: TGTGCCAGCAGCTTAAAGGGCTCTAGCACAGATACGCAGTATTTT.

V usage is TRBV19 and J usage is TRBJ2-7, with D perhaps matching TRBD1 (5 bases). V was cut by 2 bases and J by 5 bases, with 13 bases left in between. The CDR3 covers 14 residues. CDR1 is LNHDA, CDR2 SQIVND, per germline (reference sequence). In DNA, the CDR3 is TGTGCCAGTAGTATAACCCCTCTACAGGACGAGCAGTACTTC. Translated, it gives CASSITPLQDEQYF.

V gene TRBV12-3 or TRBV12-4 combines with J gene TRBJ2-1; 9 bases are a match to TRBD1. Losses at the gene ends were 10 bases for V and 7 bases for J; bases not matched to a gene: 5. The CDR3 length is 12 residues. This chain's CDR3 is CATGTGTNEQFF. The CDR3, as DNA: TGTGCCACCGGGACAGGGACGAATGAGCAGTTCTTC.

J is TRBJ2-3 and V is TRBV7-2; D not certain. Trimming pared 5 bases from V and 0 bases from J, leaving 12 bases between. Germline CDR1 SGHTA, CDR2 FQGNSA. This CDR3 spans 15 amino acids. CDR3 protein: CASSTLKGSTDTQYF. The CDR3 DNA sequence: TGTGCCAGCAGCACCCTGAAGGGTAGCACAGATACGCAGTATTTT.

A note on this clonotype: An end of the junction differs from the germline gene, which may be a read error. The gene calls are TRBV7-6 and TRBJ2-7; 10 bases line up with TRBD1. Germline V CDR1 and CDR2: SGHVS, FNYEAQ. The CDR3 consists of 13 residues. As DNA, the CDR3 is TGTGACAGCAGTAGGACAGGGGGCTACGAGCAGTACTTC. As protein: CDSSRTGGYEQYF.

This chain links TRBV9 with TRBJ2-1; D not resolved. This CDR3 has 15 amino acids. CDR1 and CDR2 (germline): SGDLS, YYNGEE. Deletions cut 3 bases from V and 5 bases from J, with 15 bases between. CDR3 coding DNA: TGTGCCAGCAGCGCAGCTGGGCGTTTGGACAATGAGCAGTTCTTC. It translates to CASSAAGRLDNEQFF.

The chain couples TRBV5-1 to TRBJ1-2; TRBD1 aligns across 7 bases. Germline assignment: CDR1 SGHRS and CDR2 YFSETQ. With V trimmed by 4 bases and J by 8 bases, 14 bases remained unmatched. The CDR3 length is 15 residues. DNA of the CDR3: TGCGCCAGCAGCCCCGCGGGACAGTTCCACGGGGGCTACACCTTC. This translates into CASSPAGQFHGGYTF.

This CDR3 reads CAILPGGNTGELFF. CDR3 sequence (DNA): TGTGCCATCCTTCCGGGGGGCAACACCGGGGAGCTGTTTTTT. V and J are TRBV10-3 and TRBJ2-2, with a tentative D call TRBD2 (7 bases). Trimming removed 8 bases from V and 2 bases from J, with 12 bases in between. CDR1 is ENHRY and CDR2 is SYGVKD in the germline V gene. This CDR3 has 14 amino acids.

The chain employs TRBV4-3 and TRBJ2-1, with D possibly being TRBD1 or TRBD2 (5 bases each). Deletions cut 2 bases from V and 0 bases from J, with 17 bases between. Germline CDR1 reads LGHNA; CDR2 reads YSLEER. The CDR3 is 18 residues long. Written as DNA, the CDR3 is TGCGCCAGCAGCCAAAAGATTACGGGACCAAGCTCCTACAATGAGCAGTTCTTC. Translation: CASSQKITGPSSYNEQFF.

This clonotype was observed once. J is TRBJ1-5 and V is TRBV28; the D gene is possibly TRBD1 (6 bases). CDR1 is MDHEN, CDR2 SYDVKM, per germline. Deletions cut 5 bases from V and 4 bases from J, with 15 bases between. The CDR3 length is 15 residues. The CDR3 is CASSPEAQGNQPQHF. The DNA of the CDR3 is TGTGCCAGCAGTCCAGAGGCCCAGGGGAATCAGCCCCAGCATTTT.

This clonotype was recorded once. CDR3 residues: CASTPPGEETQYF. The CDR3 bases are TGTGCCAGCACCCCTCCAGGGGAGGAGACCCAGTACTTC. V is TRBV7-9 and J is TRBJ2-5; perhaps TRBD1 as D (6 bases). The CDR3 loop spans 13 amino acids. Trimming removed 7 bases at V and 5 bases at J, with 14 bases between. Germline CDR1 and CDR2: SEHNR and FQNEAQ (reference sequence).

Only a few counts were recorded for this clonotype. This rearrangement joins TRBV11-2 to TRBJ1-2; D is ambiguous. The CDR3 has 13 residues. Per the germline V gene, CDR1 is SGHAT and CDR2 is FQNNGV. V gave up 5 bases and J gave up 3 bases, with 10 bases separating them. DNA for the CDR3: TGTGCCAGCAGCCCCGACACCCACTATGGCTACACCTTC. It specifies CASSPDTHYGYTF.